Presented here are 3 T cell receptor beta chains from one specimen sequenced in a study of cytomegalovirus exposure and HLA in healthy donors. Both 60 Vbeta primers and 13 Jbeta primers went into the PCR. This table comes from immunoSEQ multiplex PCR, and its TCRdb copy is limited to in-frame clones, with some not included. The table includes some 150,000 clones, approximately 80% detected once. The sample was PBMCs. These receptors were collected from a woman aged 45-59 years in good health and CMV-seropositive.

The rearrangement joins TRBV6-1 to TRBJ2-2, with 8 bases fitting TRBD2. J was trimmed by 4 bases and V by 8 bases; bases with no gene match: 9. Looked up from germline, CDR1 is MNHNS and CDR2 is SASEGT. The CDR3 extends over 15 amino acids. CDR3 region: CASASRGGSTGELFF. In DNA, the CDR3 is TGTGCCAGCGCCTCCCGGGGGGGGAGCACCGGGGAGCTGTTTTTT.

Only one count was recorded for this clone. One junction end disagrees with the germline gene, perhaps due to a read error. The CDR3 is CVSSLGGTSGAPYF. In DNA, the CDR3 is TGTGTCAGCAGCTTAGGTGGGACTAGCGGGGCCCCGTACTTC. The J gene is TRBJ2-5, the V gene TRBV7-8, with 13 bases that match TRBD2. CDR3 length equals 14 residues. The germline V gene has CDR1 SGHVS and CDR2 FQNEAQ.

The rearrangement links TRBV2 to TRBJ1-2; 12 nucleotides align to TRBD1. V lost 6 bases to trimming and J lost 7 bases; unmatched junction nucleotides: 12. CDR3 length: 16 residues. CDR1 is SNHLY, CDR2 FYNNEI, per germline. The chain's CDR3 is CASRSTVGQGAAGYTF. DNA of the CDR3: TGTGCCAGCAGATCCACCGTGGGACAGGGGGCAGCTGGCTACACCTTC. The entire variable domain, with the rest obtained from reference TRBV2 and TRBJ1-2, is as follows: EPEVTQTPSHQVTQMGQEVILRCVPISNHLYFYWYRQILGQKVEFLVSFYNNEISEKSEIFDDQFSVERPDGSNFTLKIRSTKLEDSAMYFCASRSTVGQGAAGYTFGSGTRLTVV.